This TCR beta chain was identified during a study of Ad26.COV2.S vaccination and SARS-CoV-2 variants. Study-wide points: Placebo recipients and vaccine recipients were similar in non-spike TCR breadth.

V was pared by 6 bases and J by 7 bases, with 18 bases between. The CDR3 totals 14 residues. The germline gives CDR1 SEHNR, CDR2 FQNEAQ (reference sequence). On this clone: Its matching antigen is unknown.

Regarding treatment: about 20 received Ad26.COV2.S at low or high dose, single or two shots; 5 received placebo; per-sample allocation not given. Collection of the samples took place on day 63 after the first injection of vaccine or placebo. Using immunoSEQ multiplex PCR, the repertoire was profiled, and TCRdb retains in-frame clones only, with some absent. Of roughly 320,000 clones listed, around 87% are singletons. Sequencing used peripheral blood, obtained in a trial of Ad26.COV2.S vaccine versus placebo. This chain links TRBV7-9 with TRBJ2-5, with D perhaps matching TRBD1 or TRBD2 (6 bases each). The sequence derives from a person between 18 and 65 years old who received the Ad26.COV2.S COVID-19 vaccine or a placebo. CDR3 sequence: CASSLEGGPGTQYF. CDR3 DNA sequence: TGTGCCAGCAGTCTAGAGGGGGGTCCGGGGACCCAGTACTTC.